The 19 T cell receptor beta chains in this list originate from one sample, sequenced in a study of cytomegalovirus exposure and HLA in healthy donors. Primers for the PCR totalled 60 Vbeta and 13 Jbeta. This table comes from immunoSEQ multiplex PCR, and its TCRdb copy is limited to in-frame clones, with some not included. This sample has approximately 150,000 clones, with 75% to 85% found just once. The specimen was PBMCs. These receptors were taken from a woman under 30 in good health and CMV-seropositive.

The chain links TRBV19 to TRBJ1-1; D gene unclear. V was clipped by 3 bases and J by 8 bases, with 10 bases between them. The CDR3 is made up of 12 amino acids. Germline V gene sequence: CDR1 LNHDA, CDR2 SQIVND (reference sequence). This CDR3 reads CASSIAGMEAFF. CDR3 bases: TGTGCCAGTAGTATCGCCGGGATGGAAGCTTTCTTT.

This clone was found once. This chain connects TRBV2 to TRBJ2-6; 13 bases agree with TRBD2. This CDR3 has 19 residues. With 7 bases clipped from V and 0 bases from J, the junction kept 9 bases outside the gene matches. CDR1 is SNHLY and CDR2 is FYNNEI in the germline V gene. CDR3 protein: CASNSGLAGESSGANVLTF. CDR3 nucleotide sequence: TGTGCCAGCAATTCTGGACTAGCGGGGGAGAGCTCTGGGGCCAACGTCCTGACTTTC.

This clone was recorded a few times. V is TRBV15 and J is TRBJ2-7; D is possibly TRBD1 (6 bases). V lost 3 bases, J lost 4 bases, and 10 bases lay in between. Germline CDR1 reads LNHNV; CDR2 reads YYDKDF (reference sequence). The CDR3 extends over 13 amino acids. The CDR3 DNA is TGTGCCACCAGCAGGGACAGCCGGTACGAGCAGTACTTC. Translated: CATSRDSRYEQYF. Complete variable domain (other parts from reference TRBV15 and TRBJ2-7): DAMVIQNPRYQVTQFGKPVTLSCSQTLNHNVMYWYQQKSSQAPKLLFHYYDKDFNNEADTPDNFQSRRPNTSFCFLDIRSPGLGDTAMYLCATSRDSRYEQYFGPGTRLTVT.

The gene calls are TRBV7-9 and TRBJ1-2; possibly TRBD1 for D (6 bases). The V gene's germline CDR1 is SEHNR and CDR2 FQNEAQ (reference sequence). The CDR3 contains 12 residues. With 5 bases removed from V and 4 bases from J, the gap between germline ends came to 8 bases. The CDR3 sequence is CASSLDSYGYTF. CDR3 in DNA: TGTGCCAGCAGCCTGGACAGCTATGGCTACACCTTC.

CDR3 sequence reads: CASSSSSGLWGDTQYF. The CDR3 nucleotides read TGTGCCAGCAGCTCCTCCTCGGGACTTTGGGGAGATACGCAGTATTTT. The V and J genes are TRBV7-6 and TRBJ2-3; a weak D match, TRBD2 (6 bases). The CDR3 has 16 residues. Germline V gives CDR1 SGHVS, CDR2 FNYEAQ. V gave up 4 bases and J gave up 5 bases, with 19 bases separating them.

This clone has a handful of counts. The chain employs TRBV7-2 and TRBJ2-1, with 11 nucleotides matching TRBD2. The germline CDR1 and CDR2 sequences are SGHTA and FQGNSA. Trimming cost V 2 bases and J 4 bases; bases outside gene matches: 4. The length of the CDR3 is 16 residues. The CDR3: CASSLRPSGGYNEQFF. Written as DNA, the CDR3 is TGTGCCAGCAGCTTAAGGCCTAGCGGGGGGTACAATGAGCAGTTCTTC.

This chain connects TRBV7-2 to TRBJ2-3; D is possibly TRBD1 (5 bases). CDR3 length: 15 residues. With 1 base removed from V and 4 bases from J, the gap between germline ends came to 12 bases. The germline V gene encodes CDR1 SGHTA and CDR2 FQGNSA. CDR3 residues: CASSLVAARADTQYF. CDR3 sequence (DNA): TGTGCCAGCAGCTTAGTGGCGGCCAGGGCAGATACGCAGTATTTT.

This chain uses TRBV4-3 with TRBJ2-3, with D uncertain. Trimming stripped 0 bases from V and 9 bases from J, with 7 bases between. The germline CDR1 and CDR2 sequences are LGHNA and YSLEER. The CDR3 contains 12 residues. The DNA of the CDR3 is TGCGCCAGCAGCCAAGATTTCGGGACGCAGTATTTT. This sequence encodes CASSQDFGTQYF.

The chain employs TRBV2 and TRBJ1-1; possibly TRBD1 for D (5 bases). The CDR3 sequence is 13 residues long. Between the trimmed V and J ends, which lost 6 bases and 4 bases, there was a span of 12 bases. Per the germline V gene, CDR1 is SNHLY and CDR2 is FYNNEI. The CDR3 DNA reads TGTGCCAGCAGCAGGGTAGGCGGCACTGAAGCTTTCTTT. Translation gives CASSRVGGTEAFF.

The V call is TRBV27, the J call TRBJ1-5; 7 bases line up with TRBD1. This CDR3 is built from 14 residues. With V trimmed by 3 bases and J by 3 bases, 2 bases remained unmatched. Germline loops: CDR1 MNHEY, CDR2 SMNVEV (reference sequence). CDR3 sequence (DNA): TGTGCCAGCAGTTTTCAGGGGGACAATCAGCCCCAGCATTTT. Amino acids: CASSFQGDNQPQHF.

The chain joins TRBV5-4 to TRBJ2-5; D gene unclear. The J call may be wrong; the DNA end is better matched by TRBJ2-7. Per germline, CDR1 SGHNT and CDR2 YYREEE (reference sequence). The CDR3 contains 12 residues. CDR3 in DNA: TGTGCCAGCAGTTACGGGTCTGGCGAGCAGTACTTC. This gives the protein CASSYGSGEQYF.

The chain joins TRBV19 to TRBJ1-4; 9 bases map to TRBD1. CDR1 and CDR2 (germline): LNHDA, SQIVND (reference sequence). Trimming took 5 bases from V and 7 from J; bases not matched to a gene: 5. This CDR3 has 14 residues. The CDR3 sequence: CASSEQGAGEKLFF. DNA for the CDR3: TGTGCCAGTAGTGAACAGGGGGCGGGTGAAAAACTGTTTTTT.

This clone occurred a few times. The chain joins TRBV6-1 to TRBJ2-4; 8 bases are a match to TRBD1. The J segment lost 7 bases and the V segment lost 0 bases, leaving 11 bases of the junction unmatched. Per the germline V gene, CDR1 is MNHNS and CDR2 is SASEGT. The CDR3 sequence is 17 residues long. The CDR3 DNA sequence: TGTGCCAGCAGTGAAGCTTCAGGACAGGGTCCCCATAACATTCAGTACTTC. Its translation is CASSEASGQGPHNIQYF.

V gene TRBV6-1 combines with J gene TRBJ2-3, with TRBD2 matching over 8 bases. Germline values: CDR1 MNHNS, CDR2 SASEGT. The J segment lost 2 bases and the V segment lost 0 bases, leaving 7 bases of the junction unmatched. The CDR3 is made up of 17 amino acids. Written as DNA, the CDR3 is TGTGCCAGCAGTGAAGCGCGTGCGGGGGGTTTCACAGATACGCAGTATTTT. This encodes CASSEARAGGFTDTQYF.

This chain links TRBV19 with TRBJ1-5; D is possibly TRBD1 (6 bases). CDR1 LNHDA and CDR2 SQIVND come from the germline V gene (reference sequence). The V end lost 10 bases, the J end lost 2 bases, and 18 bases lay between the germline ends. This CDR3 has 15 residues. CDR3 DNA sequence: TGTGCCACCACCCGAGCCACAGGGCGCAATCAGCCCCAGCATTTT. Residues: CATTRATGRNQPQHF.

The chain combines TRBV2 with TRBJ2-5; TRBD1 matches 7 bases. The CDR3 totals 15 residues. The junction had 5 bases not matched to a gene; V was cut back by 2 bases and J by 2 bases. Germline loops: CDR1 SNHLY, CDR2 FYNNEI. The CDR3 loop is CASSERGPRQETQYF. Written as DNA, the CDR3 is TGTGCCAGCAGTGAAAGGGGGCCCCGGCAAGAGACCCAGTACTTC.

The rearrangement links TRBV4-3 to TRBJ2-7, with 10 nucleotides matching TRBD1. The germline gives CDR1 LGHNA, CDR2 YSLEER. This CDR3 spans 15 amino acids. V was pared by 3 bases and J by 3 bases, with 5 bases of the junction left unmatched. CDR3 residues: CASSQPGQGNYEQYF. DNA of the CDR3: TGCGCCAGCAGCCAGCCGGGACAGGGGAACTACGAGCAGTACTTC.

The gene calls are TRBV28 and TRBJ2-5; D not resolved. The CDR3 sequence is 13 residues long. Germline CDR1 is MDHEN and CDR2 is SYDVKM. Trimming removed 1 base from V and 7 bases from J, with 10 bases in between. CDR3 protein: CASSLSEFGTQYF. CDR3 in DNA: TGTGCCAGCAGTTTATCTGAATTCGGGACCCAGTACTTC. Supplemented by reference TRBV28 and TRBJ2-5, the full variable domain reads DVKVTQSSRYLVKRTGEKVFLECVQDMDHENMFWYRQDPGLGLRLIYFSYDVKMKEKGDIPEGYSVSREKKERFSLILESASTNQTSMYLCASSLSEFGTQYFGPGTRLLVL.

V is TRBV6-1 and J is TRBJ1-4; TRBD1 matches 9 bases. The J segment lost 7 bases and the V segment lost 6 bases, leaving 6 bases of the junction unmatched. The CDR3 runs to 14 residues. Germline V gives CDR1 MNHNS, CDR2 SASEGT. The CDR3 is CASSSGQGIEKLFF. DNA of the CDR3: TGTGCCAGCAGCAGCGGACAGGGGATTGAAAAACTGTTTTTT.